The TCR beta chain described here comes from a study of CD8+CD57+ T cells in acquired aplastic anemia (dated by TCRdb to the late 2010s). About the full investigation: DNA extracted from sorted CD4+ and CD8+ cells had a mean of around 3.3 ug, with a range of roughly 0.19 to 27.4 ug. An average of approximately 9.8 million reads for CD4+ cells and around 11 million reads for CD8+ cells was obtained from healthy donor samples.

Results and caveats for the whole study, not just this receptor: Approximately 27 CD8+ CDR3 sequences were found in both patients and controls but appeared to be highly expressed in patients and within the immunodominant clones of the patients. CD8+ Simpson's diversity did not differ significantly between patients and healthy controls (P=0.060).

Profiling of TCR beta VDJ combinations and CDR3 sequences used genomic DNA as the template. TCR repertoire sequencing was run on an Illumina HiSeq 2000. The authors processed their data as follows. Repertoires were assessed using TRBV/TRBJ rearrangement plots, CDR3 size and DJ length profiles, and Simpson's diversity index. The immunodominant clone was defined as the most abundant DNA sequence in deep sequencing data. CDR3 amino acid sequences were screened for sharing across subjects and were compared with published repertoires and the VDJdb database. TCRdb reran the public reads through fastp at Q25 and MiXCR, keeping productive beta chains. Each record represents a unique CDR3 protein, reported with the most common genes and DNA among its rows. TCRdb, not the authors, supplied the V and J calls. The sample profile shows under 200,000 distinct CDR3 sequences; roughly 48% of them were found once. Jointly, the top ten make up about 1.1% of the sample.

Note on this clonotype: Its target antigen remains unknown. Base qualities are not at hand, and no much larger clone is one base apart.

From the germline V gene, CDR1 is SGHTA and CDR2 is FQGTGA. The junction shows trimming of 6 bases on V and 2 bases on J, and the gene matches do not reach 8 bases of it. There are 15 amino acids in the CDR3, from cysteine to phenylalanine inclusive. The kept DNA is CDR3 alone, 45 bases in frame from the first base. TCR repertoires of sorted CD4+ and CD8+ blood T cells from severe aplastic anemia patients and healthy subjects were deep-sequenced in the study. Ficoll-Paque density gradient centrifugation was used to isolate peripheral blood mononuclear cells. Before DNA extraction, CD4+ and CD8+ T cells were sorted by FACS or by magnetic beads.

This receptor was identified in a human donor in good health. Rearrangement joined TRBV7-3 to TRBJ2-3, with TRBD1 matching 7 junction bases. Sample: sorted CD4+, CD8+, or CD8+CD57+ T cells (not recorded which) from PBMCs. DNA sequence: TGTGCCAGCAGGCCAACAGGGACAGCCACAGATACGCAGTATTTT. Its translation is CASRPTGTATDTQYF.